This T cell receptor beta chain was recorded in a study of blood T cell repertoires in COVID-19. After removal of 6 bases from V and 0 bases from J, the junction contained 14 bases not matched to a gene. Germline CDR1 MNHEY, CDR2 SVGEGT. The CDR3 totals 19 residues. Original handling: Nucleated cell counts were estimated from reference gene primer amplification. Sequencing used immunoSEQ multiplex PCR; TCRdb keeps in-frame clones, though not all of them. The D gene and trimming were derived from the DNA, and the V and J assignments and clone size from that table. The table records approximately 150,000 clones, 88% of them present only once.

Sequencing was done on a sample of peripheral blood. This receptor was obtained from a woman aged 60-75 years with acute or convalescent COVID-19. The chain carries TRBV6-2 or TRBV6-3 and TRBJ2-6; TRBD1 agrees at 7 bases. The CDR3 here is CASSGGRQGYLSGANVLTF. In DNA, the CDR3 is TGTGCCAGCAGCGGTGGGCGACAGGGATATCTCTCTGGGGCCAACGTCCTGACTTTC.